This T cell receptor beta chain was recovered during a study of T cell responses to AZD1222 COVID-19 vaccine. V trimming: 7 bases; J trimming: 4 bases; junction bases outside the gene matches: 5. The CDR3 is 13 amino acids. CDR1 is MDHEN and CDR2 is SYDVKM in the germline V gene. Study results and limitations: The peak T cell response came first, and repertoires were sampled only after it. At 160-218 and 743-854, vaccine-associated CD4 TCRs were dominant, and they spanned spike. Donors were largely white British and mainly female; clonal diversity was possibly underestimated.

The data were produced by immunoSEQ multiplex PCR, yet TCRdb's version contains in-frame clones alone and is incomplete. The sample holds roughly 130,000 clones, around 90% seen once. Points on this clone: The antigen is not known.

The chain employs TRBV28 and TRBJ2-5, with 8 nucleotides matching TRBD2. The clonotype was recovered from an adult in good health. Sequencing used peripheral blood, obtained on day 0 of AZD1222 vaccination. The CDR3 DNA reads as TGTGCCAGCATGGCGGGGGGCGTAGAGACCCAGTACTTC. The encoded protein is CASMAGGVETQYF.